The 6 T cell receptor beta chains below come from one sample, sequenced in a study of blood T cell repertoires in COVID-19. Measured with immunoSEQ multiplex PCR; TCRdb has only the in-frame clones, and not every one. Of some 150,000 clones in the sample, 80% to 90% were seen once. The sample consisted of peripheral blood. These receptors all stem from a woman aged 40-49 years with acute or convalescent COVID-19.

V usage is TRBV11-3 and J usage is TRBJ2-3; 7 nucleotides align to TRBD1. After removal of 1 base from V and 4 bases from J, the junction contained 5 bases not matched to a gene. This CDR3 region has 15 residues. Germline V gives CDR1 SGHNT, CDR2 YENEEA. The chain's CDR3 is CASSLVETGADTQYF. DNA for the CDR3: TGTGCCAGCAGCTTAGTGGAAACAGGGGCAGATACGCAGTATTTT.

On this clone: At one end, the junction sequence differs from germline, possibly due to a read error. The V gene is TRBV5-1, the J gene TRBJ1-2, with 9 bases lining up with TRBD1. Germline V gives CDR1 SGHRS, CDR2 YFSETQ. This CDR3 has 14 residues. Here the CDR3 reads CASSLPTGGSPPHF. CDR3 DNA: TGCGCCAGCAGCTTACCGACAGGGGGTTCTCCCCCTCACTTC.

The chain joins TRBV7-3 to TRBJ2-2, with no clear D. Trimming took 4 bases from V and 7 from J, leaving 7 bases between them. The CDR3 contains 12 residues. Germline V gene lookup returns CDR1 SGHTA and CDR2 FQGTGA. The DNA of the CDR3 is TGTGCCAGCAGCTCCATCAGCGGGGAGCTGTTTTTT. It is translated as CASSSISGELFF.

The chain has TRBV18 and TRBJ1-5; maybe TRBD1 (5 bases). The CDR3 loop spans 15 amino acids. V was pared by 1 base and J by 2 bases, with 9 bases between. Germline CDR1 is KGHSH and CDR2 is LQKENI. CDR3 in amino acids: CASSPRGDGNQPQHF. The DNA for the CDR3 is TGTGCCAGCTCACCACGGGGGGATGGCAATCAGCCCCAGCATTTT. The full variable domain, with the rest looked up from reference TRBV18 and TRBJ1-5, is NAGVMQNPRHLVRRRGQEARLRCSPMKGHSHVYWYRQLPEEGLKFMVYLQKENIIDESGMPKERFSAEFPKEGPSILRIQQVVRGDSAAYFCASSPRGDGNQPQHFGDGTRLSIL.

This chain uses TRBV5-1 with TRBJ1-4; TRBD1 agrees at 12 bases. J lost 0 bases, V lost 3 bases, and 6 bases had no gene match. The CDR3 has 18 amino acids. Germline values: CDR1 SGHRS, CDR2 YFSETQ. CDR3 coding DNA: TGCGCCAGCAGCTCCGGGACAGGGGGCTCGGCAACTAATGAAAAACTGTTTTTT. This sequence encodes CASSSGTGGSATNEKLFF.

The chain has TRBV19 and TRBJ1-6; 11 bases map to TRBD1. The CDR3 contains 13 residues. The V gene's germline CDR1 is LNHDA and CDR2 SQIVND (reference sequence). V trimming: 8 bases; J trimming: 9 bases; junction bases outside the gene matches: 3. CDR3 sequence reads: CASEGQGASPLHF. In DNA, the CDR3 is TGTGCCAGTGAAGGACAGGGGGCTTCACCCCTCCACTTT.